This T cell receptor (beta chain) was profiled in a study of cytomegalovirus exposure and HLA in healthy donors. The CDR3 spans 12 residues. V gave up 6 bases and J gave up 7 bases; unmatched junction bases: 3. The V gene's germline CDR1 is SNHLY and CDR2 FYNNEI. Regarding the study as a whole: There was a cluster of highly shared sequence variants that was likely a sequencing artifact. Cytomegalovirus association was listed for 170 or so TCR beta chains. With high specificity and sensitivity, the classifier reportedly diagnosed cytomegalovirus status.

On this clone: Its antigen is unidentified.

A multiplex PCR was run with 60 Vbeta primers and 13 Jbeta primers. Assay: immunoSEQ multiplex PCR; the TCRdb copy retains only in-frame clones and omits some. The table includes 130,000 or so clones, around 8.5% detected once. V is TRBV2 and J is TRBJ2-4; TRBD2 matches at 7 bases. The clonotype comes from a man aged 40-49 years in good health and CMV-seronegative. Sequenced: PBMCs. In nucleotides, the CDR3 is TGTGCCAGCAGAGGACTAGTTAACATTCAGTACTTC. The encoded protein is CASRGLVNIQYF.